The 32 T cell receptor beta chains listed next were all sequenced from one sample in a study of naive and memory T cell subsets. Study observations and caveats: Possibly reflecting memory cells re-expressing CD45RA, a few larger clonotypes occurred in naive repertoires, especially CD8.

Both TRBC1 and TRBC2 were covered by a beta constant-region primer of two equimolar oligonucleotides. Four rounds of PCR amplified the ligated cDNA using nested alpha and beta constant-region primers plus SP2. TCRdb re-called the UMI-ligation and nested PCR reads through MiXCR, storing one row per CDR3 protein. Of roughly 100,000 distinct CDR3 sequences detected, about 14% appear once; the ten largest clones hold around 2.7%. No cognate antigen is known for these TCRs. Sequencing was carried out using naive CD8+ T cells from blood. These receptors were obtained from a human donor in good health.

This clonotype was counted ten times or more. This chain links TRBV5-1 with TRBJ2-1, with unresolved D. The germline V gene encodes CDR1 SGHRS and CDR2 YFSETQ. The CDR3 has 12 residues. With 1 base removed from V and 8 bases from J, the gap between germline ends came to 7 bases. The CDR3 protein is CASSLYTDEQFF. In nucleotides, the CDR3 is TGCGCCAGCAGCTTGTATACGGATGAGCAGTTCTTC.

In this sample, this clonotype turned up many times. This chain uses TRBV10-3 with TRBJ1-2; no firm D call. The V end was cut by 3 bases, the J end by 8 bases, with 13 bases between. There are 13 residues in the CDR3. Per the germline V gene, CDR1 is ENHRY and CDR2 is SYGVKD. CDR3 in DNA: TGTGCCATCAGTGAATTCGTGGCACAAGGCTACACCTTC. It yields the protein CAISEFVAQGYTF.

This clonotype was seen a few times. The V and J genes are TRBV3-1 and TRBJ2-7; 9 nucleotides align to TRBD1. The trim removed 5 bases at V and 2 bases at J, leaving 4 bases unmatched. The CDR3 covers 14 residues. Germline CDR1 and CDR2: LGHDT and YNNKEL (reference sequence). CDR3 coding DNA: TGTGCCAGCAGCAACGGACAGGGGACCTACGAGCAGTACTTC. Its protein product is CASSNGQGTYEQYF.

This CDR3 is CASSQDLDGYTF. DNA of the CDR3: TGCGCCAGCAGCCAAGATTTGGATGGCTACACCTTC. This rearrangement joins TRBV4-3 to TRBJ1-2; no clear D. Looked up from germline, CDR1 is LGHNA and CDR2 is YSLEER. CDR3 size: 12 residues. V dropped 0 bases and J dropped 6 bases, with 5 bases sitting between them.

This clonotype has more than one count but fewer than ten. V and J are TRBV10-3 and TRBJ1-6; tentative D call: TRBD1 (6 bases). The CDR3 spans 12 residues. V lost 6 bases and J 8 bases, leaving 8 bases between the germline ends. Germline-derived CDR1 and CDR2 are ENHRY and SYGVKD. CDR3 sequence (DNA): TGTGCCATCAGACAGGGAGATTCACCCCTCCACTTT. It encodes CAIRQGDSPLHF.

J is TRBJ2-3 and V is TRBV7-9; the D is unclear. V lost 5 bases and J lost 3, with 18 bases in between. The CDR3 extends over 16 amino acids. Looked up from germline, CDR1 is SEHNR and CDR2 is FQNEAQ (reference sequence). CDR3 DNA: TGTGCCAGCAGCCCCTATCAGATAGTCGGAACAGATACGCAGTATTTT. It specifies CASSPYQIVGTDTQYF.

In this sample, this clonotype turned up many times. This rearrangement joins TRBV12-3 or TRBV12-4 to TRBJ1-1; D is possibly TRBD1 (6 bases). This CDR3 is 11 amino acids long. V was pared by 6 bases and J by 7 bases, with 9 bases between. CDR3 residues: CASREDSEAFF. In nucleotides, the CDR3 is TGTGCCAGCAGGGAGGACAGTGAAGCTTTCTTT.

This clonotype was counted at least ten times. The chain uses TRBV6-5 and TRBJ2-7; D gene uncertain. Deletions cut 2 bases from V and 6 bases from J, with 11 bases between. CDR1 is MNHEY and CDR2 is SVGAGI in the germline V gene. This CDR3 is 13 amino acids long. The CDR3 coding sequence is TGTGCCAGCAGTTACGGGGATTCGGGCGAGCAGTACTTC. It translates to CASSYGDSGEQYF.

The chain is built from TRBV30 and TRBJ2-1; 15 bases agree with TRBD2. This CDR3 has 15 amino acids. Germline-derived CDR1 and CDR2 are GTSNPN and SVGIG (reference sequence). V gave up 7 bases and J gave up 14 bases; unmatched junction bases: 15. The DNA of the CDR3 is TGTGCCTATACCTCTGCGGGACTAGCGGGAGGTGGAGAGTTCTTC. The encoded protein is CAYTSAGLAGGGEFF.

This clonotype appeared a few times. This rearrangement joins TRBV20-1 to TRBJ1-5; D is undetermined. CDR3 length: 14 amino acids. V was clipped by 5 bases and J by 2 bases, with 13 bases between them. CDR1 is DFQATT and CDR2 is SNEGSKA in the germline V gene (reference sequence). The CDR3 bases are TGCAGTGCTGAACGGGAGGAAGGCAATCAGCCCCAGCATTTT. Protein: CSAEREEGNQPQHF.

This clonotype was picked up a small number of times. V is TRBV27 and J is TRBJ1-1, with D possibly TRBD1 on 6 matching bases. The V end lost 8 bases, the J end lost 4 bases, and 14 bases lay between the germline ends. The length of the CDR3 is 13 residues. Germline V gene lookup returns CDR1 MNHEY and CDR2 SMNVEV (reference sequence). CDR3 protein: CASGQLGGTEAFF. The CDR3 DNA reads as TGTGCCAGCGGACAACTAGGGGGCACTGAAGCTTTCTTT.

DNA for the CDR3: TGTGCCAGCAGCATCCAAGAGACCCAGTACTTC. Translated, it gives CASSIQETQYF. This chain joins TRBV7-9 and TRBJ2-5, with D unclear. There are 11 residues in the CDR3. The V gene lost 5 bases and the J gene lost 1 base, with 2 bases spanning the gap. Germline CDR1 SEHNR, CDR2 FQNEAQ (reference sequence).

V and J are TRBV14 and TRBJ1-6; TRBD1 is a possible D gene (5 bases). Trimming stripped 3 bases from V and 9 bases from J, with 12 bases between. Germline V lookup: CDR1 SGHDN, CDR2 FVKESK. CDR3 length equals 14 residues. The CDR3 loop reads CASSHGSGFSPLHF. CDR3 bases: TGTGCCAGCAGCCACGGCTCAGGGTTTTCACCCCTCCACTTT.

This clonotype was seen more than once but under ten times. CDR3 sequence reads: CASSLLGMSNQPQHF. The CDR3 bases are TGTGCCAGCAGCTTACTGGGTATGAGCAATCAGCCCCAGCATTTT. This chain joins TRBV7-8 and TRBJ1-5; D ambiguous. Germline V gene sequence: CDR1 SGHVS, CDR2 FQNEAQ. V was trimmed by 2 bases and J by 1 base, leaving 9 bases between them. This CDR3 comprises 15 residues.

The chain links TRBV20-1 to TRBJ2-7; 10 bases align to TRBD2. With 5 bases clipped from V and 4 bases from J, the junction kept 11 bases outside the gene matches. The CDR3 totals 15 residues. Germline V gene lookup returns CDR1 DFQATT and CDR2 SNEGSKA (reference sequence). The CDR3 nucleotides read TGCAGTGCTTATATACTAGCGGGAAAATTTTACGAGCAGTACTTC. This encodes CSAYILAGKFYEQYF.

This clonotype was seen only a few times. The V and J genes are TRBV29-1 and TRBJ2-1; maybe TRBD2 (6 bases). The CDR3 loop spans 15 amino acids. Trimming took 6 bases from V and 0 from J, leaving 15 bases between them. Germline values: CDR1 SQVTM, CDR2 ANQGSEA. The CDR3 loop reads CSVSGTPSSYNEQFF. The CDR3 DNA follows: TGCAGCGTATCCGGGACTCCGAGCTCCTACAATGAGCAGTTCTTC.

The rearrangement uses TRBV7-9 and TRBJ2-1; 7 positions match TRBD2. This CDR3 region has 15 residues. CDR1 is SEHNR, CDR2 FQNEAQ, per germline (reference sequence). V lost 5 bases to trimming and J lost 4 bases; unmatched junction nucleotides: 8. The CDR3 here is CASSPSGEGYNEQFF. The CDR3, as DNA: TGTGCCAGCAGCCCTAGCGGTGAGGGGTACAATGAGCAGTTCTTC. The full variable domain, with the rest looked up from reference TRBV7-9 and TRBJ2-1, is DTGVSQNPRHKITKRGQNVTFRCDPISEHNRLYWYRQTLGQGPEFLTYFQNEAQLEKSRLLSDRFSAERPKGSFSTLEIQRTEQGDSAMYLCASSPSGEGYNEQFFGPGTRLTVL.

V usage is TRBV20-1 and J usage is TRBJ1-4; 7 nucleotides line up with TRBD1. The junction had 16 bases not matched to a gene; V was cut back by 0 bases and J by 3 bases. The germline gives CDR1 DFQATT, CDR2 SNEGSKA (reference sequence). The CDR3 is 19 residues long. The DNA of the CDR3 is TGCAGTGCTAGAGATCGTGACAGGGAAAGCCTAACCGCTAATGAAAAACTGTTTTTT. Translation: CSARDRDRESLTANEKLFF.

This clonotype was seen only a few times. This rearrangement joins TRBV29-1 to TRBJ2-5, with TRBD1 identical over 11 bases. This CDR3 contains 14 residues. Trimming at V came to 5 bases and at J to 10 bases, leaving 12 bases not matched to a gene. Per germline, CDR1 SQVTM and CDR2 ANQGSEA. The CDR3 loop reads CSVPPDGTGGGQYF. The CDR3 coding sequence is TGCAGCGTTCCACCCGACGGGACAGGGGGTGGCCAGTACTTC.

The V and J genes are TRBV7-9 and TRBJ1-1; perhaps TRBD1 as D (6 bases). V was pared by 1 base and J by 6 bases, with 15 bases between. The CDR3 is made up of 15 amino acids. The germline V gene encodes CDR1 SEHNR and CDR2 FQNEAQ (reference sequence). DNA for the CDR3: TGTGCCAGCAGCTTAGAAGGGGGTAGGGCTTCTGAAGCTTTCTTT. It encodes CASSLEGGRASEAFF.

The V and J genes are TRBV9 and TRBJ2-3; possibly TRBD2 for D (5 bases). The CDR3 contains 15 residues. CDR1 is SGDLS and CDR2 is YYNGEE in the germline V gene. V dropped 1 base and J dropped 0 bases, with 9 bases sitting between them. The CDR3: CASSVSGSSTDTQYF. DNA for the CDR3: TGTGCCAGCAGCGTAAGCGGTTCTAGCACAGATACGCAGTATTTT. Full variable domain (remainder filled in from reference TRBV9 and TRBJ2-3): DSGVTQTPKHLITATGQRVTLRCSPRSGDLSVYWYQQSLDQGLQFLIQYYNGEERAKGNILERFSAQQFPDLHSELNLSSLELGDSALYFCASSVSGSSTDTQYFGPGTRLTVL.

This clonotype was seen many times. This chain links TRBV6-1 with TRBJ2-7, with D unresolved. The CDR3 sequence is 12 residues long. V was shortened by 6 bases and J by 2 bases, with 8 bases between the two germline ends. The germline gives CDR1 MNHNS, CDR2 SASEGT. In nucleotides, the CDR3 is TGTGCCAGCAGGGCCGAAACCTACGAGCAGTACTTC. Residues: CASRAETYEQYF.

This clonotype has just a few counts. The V call is TRBV7-2, the J call TRBJ2-1, with 8 positions matching TRBD2. The CDR3 length is 15 residues. V dropped 6 bases and J dropped 8; count of bases not matched to a gene: 12. Germline V gene sequence: CDR1 SGHTA, CDR2 FQGNSA. The CDR3 sequence is CASSPPGLGVDEQFF. CDR3 sequence (DNA): TGTGCCAGCAGTCCGCCGGGACTAGGGGTTGATGAGCAGTTCTTC.

This sequence joins TRBV10-3 and TRBJ2-7; D possibly corresponds to TRBD1 (6 bases). Germline V gene lookup returns CDR1 ENHRY and CDR2 SYGVKD. This CDR3 region has 14 residues. Trimming took 6 bases from V and 4 from J, leaving 16 bases between them. DNA of the CDR3: TGTGCCATCAGCCCGCCGGGACACACTTACGAGCAGTACTTC. Protein: CAISPPGHTYEQYF.

The rearrangement joins TRBV4-3 to TRBJ2-3; D gene ambiguous. The V and J ends lost 0 bases and 1 base respectively, with 8 bases between them. The germline gives CDR1 LGHNA, CDR2 YSLEER. The CDR3 has 15 residues. The CDR3 nucleotides are TGCGCCAGCAGCCAAGATTGGGCCGGCACAGATACGCAGTATTTT. Its protein is CASSQDWAGTDTQYF.

The chain recombines TRBV7-9 with TRBJ2-4; D is perhaps TRBD1 or TRBD2 (5 bases each). The V gene's germline CDR1 is SEHNR and CDR2 FQNEAQ (reference sequence). The V end lost 1 base, the J end lost 6 bases, and 10 bases lay between the germline ends. The CDR3 covers 14 residues. In nucleotides, the CDR3 is TGTGCCAGCAGCTTAGAACAGGACTTAAACATTCAGTACTTC. Translating it yields CASSLEQDLNIQYF.

This clonotype has a count of ten or more. This chain links TRBV12-3 or TRBV12-4 with TRBJ1-1, with D maybe TRBD1 (5 bases). V was pared by 6 bases and J by 6 bases, with 11 bases between. This CDR3 contains 12 residues. The CDR3 region has the DNA TGTGCCAGCAGATCTGGGACGTCTGAAGCTTTCTTT. Translated, it gives CASRSGTSEAFF.

The table lists this clonotype with a few counts. The chain joins TRBV7-8 to TRBJ1-6, with D unclear. The CDR3 runs to 15 residues. CDR1 and CDR2 from the germline V gene are SGHVS and FQNEAQ. V lost 0 bases, J lost 7 bases, and 10 bases lay in between. CDR3: CASSLARDLNSPLHF. The CDR3 coding sequence is TGTGCCAGCAGCTTAGCTAGGGATCTGAATTCACCCCTCCACTTT.

This chain joins TRBV12-3 or TRBV12-4 and TRBJ2-7; 7 nucleotides line up with TRBD1. The CDR3 loop spans 14 amino acids. With V trimmed by 5 bases and J by 2 bases, 6 bases remained unmatched. The CDR3 loop reads CASSAPGGPYEQYF. The DNA for the CDR3 is TGTGCCAGCAGTGCACCAGGGGGACCCTACGAGCAGTACTTC.

This clonotype was observed at least ten times. The chain combines TRBV10-3 with TRBJ2-1; D could derive from TRBD1 or TRBD2 (6 bases each). V lost 6 bases and J 7 bases, leaving 19 bases between the germline ends. This CDR3 has 15 amino acids. The germline V gene has CDR1 ENHRY and CDR2 SYGVKD. This chain's CDR3 is CAISFEGGLGNEQFF. The DNA of the CDR3 is TGTGCCATCAGCTTTGAGGGGGGACTGGGGAATGAGCAGTTCTTC.

This clonotype has a handful of counts. The CDR3 sequence is CASSMAPMQGTSNEKLFF. The CDR3 nucleotides read TGTGCCAGTAGTATGGCCCCTATGCAGGGGACGTCAAATGAAAAACTGTTTTTT. The chain carries TRBV19 and TRBJ1-4; possibly TRBD1 for D (6 bases). CDR1 is LNHDA and CDR2 is SQIVND in the germline V gene (reference sequence). V was pared by 3 bases and J by 5 bases, with 22 bases between. The CDR3 covers 18 residues. Using reference TRBV19 and TRBJ1-4 for the parts outside the CDR3, the full variable domain is DGGITQSPKYLFRKEGQNVTLSCEQNLNHDAMYWYRQDPGQGLRLIYYSQIVNDFQKGDIAEGYSVSREKKESFPLTVTSAQKNPTAFYLCASSMAPMQGTSNEKLFFGSGTQLSVL.

The V call is TRBV5-4, the J call TRBJ2-3, with TRBD2 matching over 9 bases. The CDR3 is made up of 15 amino acids. Trimming at V came to 2 bases and at J to 5 bases, leaving 6 bases not matched to a gene. Germline CDR1 reads SGHNT; CDR2 reads YYREEE (reference sequence). The CDR3 sequence: CASSLIGLALDTQYF. The CDR3 DNA follows: TGTGCCAGCAGCTTAATTGGACTAGCGTTAGATACGCAGTATTTT.